This T cell receptor beta chain was recovered during a study of shared clonotypes between healthy human individuals. In the case of this clone: What it recognizes is unknown.

This CDR3 has 14 residues. V shed 2 bases, J shed 0 bases, and the junction held 0 bases outside the gene matches. Germline V lookup: CDR1 SGHAT, CDR2 FQNNGV. CD8 cells classed as naive were CD45RO-negative and positively selected for CCR7, excluding terminally differentiated effector memory CD45RA+ cells. Original methodology: Filtering differed for immunoSEQ, which gave only junction sequences without quality scores. Assay used: immunoSEQ multiplex PCR; TCRdb lists only in-frame clones, some missing. Clonal size and the V and J genes are those of that table, whereas D and trimming came from the DNA. This sample yields some 580,000 clones, of which 98% are seen a single time; around 0.3% belongs to the top ten. Study-level points and caveats: Sampling covered nothing but blood. Tissue TCR repertoires likely differ from those found in blood.

This TCR came from a young man in good health. Input material: naive CD8+ T cells sorted from blood. V gene TRBV11-2 combines with J gene TRBJ2-7; 8 bases fit TRBD1. The CDR3 protein is CASSLQGASYEQYF. The CDR3 nucleotides are TGTGCCAGCAGCTTACAGGGGGCCTCCTACGAGCAGTACTTC.